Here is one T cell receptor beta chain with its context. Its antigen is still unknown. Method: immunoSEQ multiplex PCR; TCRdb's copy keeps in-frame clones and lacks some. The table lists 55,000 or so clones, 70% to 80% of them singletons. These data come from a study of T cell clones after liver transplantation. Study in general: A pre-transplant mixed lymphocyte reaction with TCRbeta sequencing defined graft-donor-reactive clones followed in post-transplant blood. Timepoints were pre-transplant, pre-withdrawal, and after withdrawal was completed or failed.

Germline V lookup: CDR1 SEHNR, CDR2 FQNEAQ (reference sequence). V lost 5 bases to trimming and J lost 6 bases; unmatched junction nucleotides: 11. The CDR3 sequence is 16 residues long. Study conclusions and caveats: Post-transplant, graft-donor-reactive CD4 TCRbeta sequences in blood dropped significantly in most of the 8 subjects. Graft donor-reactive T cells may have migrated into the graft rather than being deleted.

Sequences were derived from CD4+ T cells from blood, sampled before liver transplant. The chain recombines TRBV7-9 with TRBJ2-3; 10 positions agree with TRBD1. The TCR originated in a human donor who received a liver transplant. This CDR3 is CASSRGTGVLVDTQYF. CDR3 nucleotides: TGTGCCAGCAGCCGCGGGACAGGGGTCCTCGTTGATACGCAGTATTTT.